A selection of T cell receptor beta chains follows, all from one sample in a study of T-cell memory formation after mild COVID-19. Using its own MiXCR run on the 5' RACE reads, TCRdb lists one record per CDR3 protein. Of 400,000 or so distinct CDR3 sequences listed, 20% were seen once; the top ten hold 8.4%. The sample consisted of PBMCs or a T cell subset sorted from them (not recorded which). The receptors come from an adult woman who had mild COVID-19 (a few samples of this study predate the infection). Cell type and time point are not known. CDR3s include the opening cysteine and the closing phenylalanine or tryptophan. Each record gives: D gene, J gene, clone size, V gene, CDR3 protein, CDR3 DNA. The D gene is left open where the match is weak. Some rows have no size entry. The others give once, few or many, or a class for an expanded clone.

TRBD2,TRBJ2-3,few,TRBV7-9,CASSGSSTDTQYF,TGTGCCAGTAGCGGGTCTAGCACAGATACGCAGTATTTT
.,TRBJ2-2,.,TRBV30,CAWSYPTTDTGELFF,TGTGCCTGGAGTTATCCGACCACGGACACCGGGGAGCTGTTTTTT
TRBD2,TRBJ2-7,few,TRBV4-2,CASSQSGGNSYEQYF,TGTGCCAGCAGCCAGTCGGGAGGGAACTCCTACGAGCAGTACTTC
TRBD2,TRBJ2-7,.,TRBV30,CAWSRASGSYEQYF,TGTGCCTGGAGTCGGGCTAGCGGTAGTTACGAGCAGTACTTC
TRBD1,TRBJ1-1,once,TRBV20-1,CSARDPRYRGWTEAFF,TGCAGTGCTAGAGATCCCCGGTACAGGGGGTGGACTGAAGCTTTCTTT
TRBD1,TRBJ2-7,few,TRBV29-1,CSGRQGSSYEQYF,TGCAGCGGTAGACAGGGCAGCTCCTACGAGCAGTACTTC
TRBD1,TRBJ2-1,.,TRBV10-3,CAISPGTDYNEQFF,TGTGCCATCAGTCCCGGGACAGATTACAATGAGCAGTTCTTC
TRBD2,TRBJ2-3,.,TRBV12-3/TRBV12-4,CASSMTSGGFGTDTQYF,TGTGCCAGCAGTATGACTAGCGGGGGGTTTGGAACAGATACGCAGTATTTT
.,TRBJ1-2,.,TRBV19,CASSLGADYGYTF,TGTGCCAGTAGTCTCGGGGCAGACTATGGCTACACCTTC
TRBD2,TRBJ2-7,.,TRBV6-6,CASRGEGNEQYF,TGTGCCAGCAGAGGGGAGGGTAACGAGCAGTACTTC
TRBD1,TRBJ1-5,.,TRBV5-6,CASSPGAGQGGQPQHF,TGTGCCAGCAGCCCTGGAGCGGGACAGGGGGGTCAGCCCCAGCATTTT
TRBD1,TRBJ2-7,.,TRBV6-5,CASSLGQGGNEQYF,TGTGCCAGCAGCCTGGGACAGGGGGGCAACGAGCAGTACTTC
.,TRBJ1-2,.,TRBV19,CASSMNRRDGKANYGYTF,TGTGCCAGTAGTATGAACCGCCGGGACGGTAAAGCTAACTATGGCTACACCTTC
TRBD2,TRBJ2-1,.,TRBV29-1,CSVQWAGGPYNEQFF,TGCAGCGTTCAATGGGCGGGGGGGCCCTATAATGAGCAGTTCTTC
.,TRBJ2-7,few,TRBV11-1,CASSLARLNPYEQYF,TGTGCCAGCAGCTTAGCGAGACTGAATCCCTACGAGCAGTACTTC
.,TRBJ1-5,.,TRBV28,CASSLLPRNQPQHF,TGTGCCAGCAGTTTATTGCCCCGCAATCAGCCCCAGCATTTT